This is a list of T cell receptor beta chains from one sample in a study of OX40 agonist ivuxolimab in advanced cancers. TCRdb keeps only in-frame clones here, not all; method: immunoSEQ multiplex PCR. The sample lists roughly 90,000 clones, roughly 89% occurring once. The input for sequencing was CD4+ or CD8+ T cells sorted from blood, taken in a trial of the OX40 agonist ivuxolimab. The receptors were sampled from an adult with an advanced solid tumor such as melanoma, head and neck, liver or kidney cancer. CDR3s leave out the opening cysteine and the closing phenylalanine or tryptophan.

v_call,j_call,cdr3_aa
TRBV27,TRBJ2-7,ASSFRGFPPGEQY
TRBV7-3,TRBJ2-3,ASSLTSGTDTQY
TRBV19,TRBJ1-2,ASSPLWGGDGYT
TRBV4-1,TRBJ1-1,ASSQHLTGGVNTEAF
TRBV5-1,TRBJ2-1,ASSLVAGGSYNEQF
TRBV11-2,TRBJ1-1,ASSQPRNGAF
TRBV9,TRBJ2-7,ASSVEGGSRTYEQY
TRBV5-5,TRBJ2-2,ASSSLFSGELF
TRBV5-1,TRBJ2-7,ASREEFPYEQY
TRBV6-7,TRBJ2-7,ASSYGQLYEQY
TRBV6-5,TRBJ2-7,ASSLQDRGAYEQY
TRBV11-2,TRBJ2-7,ASSSGTGILYEQY
TRBV7-2,TRBJ1-5,ASSVAGNQPQH
TRBV5-1,TRBJ1-2,ASRNDRGRRTNYGYT
TRBV28,TRBJ2-7,ASSFRDRNYEQY
TRBV27,TRBJ2-1,ASSLSNEQF
TRBV25-1,TRBJ1-2,ASSEDFGWTYGYT
TRBV11-3,TRBJ2-3,ASSFLVRQY
TRBV6-1,TRBJ1-1,ASSDIGNTEAF
TRBV13,TRBJ2-2,ASSSGQGAGELF
TRBV5-4,TRBJ1-1,ASSWTNTEAF
TRBV28,TRBJ1-3,ASSLGENTIY
TRBV27,TRBJ2-2,ASSFSGTGGVGELF
TRBV5-1,TRBJ2-3,ASGRQGTDTQY
TRBV10-3,TRBJ1-1,ATRQGETEAF
TRBV7-8,TRBJ1-5,ASSAPTDGPQH
TRBV2,TRBJ2-2,ASRAGVNTGELF
TRBV4-1,TRBJ2-3,ASSPPTSGSTDTQY
TRBV6-6,TRBJ1-1,ASSLGQAAF
TRBV2,TRBJ1-6,ASSEWGYNSPLH
TRBV7-2,TRBJ2-7,ASSLYLTWDRADEQY
TRBV19,TRBJ1-1,ASSRHSGHMNTEAF
TRBV30,TRBJ2-2,AWSVRVHGELF
TRBV4-2,TRBJ2-7,ASSQDLVTPYEQY
TRBV25-1,TRBJ1-5,ASSGAGNQPQH
TRBV11-1,TRBJ2-7,ASSPGTGTYEQY
TRBV2,TRBJ1-1,ASSRTEAF
TRBV5-1,TRBJ2-1,ASSLSGRSYNEQF
TRBV5-4,TRBJ1-1,ASSRDRYTEAF
TRBV5-1,TRBJ2-5,ASSWVGGGETQY